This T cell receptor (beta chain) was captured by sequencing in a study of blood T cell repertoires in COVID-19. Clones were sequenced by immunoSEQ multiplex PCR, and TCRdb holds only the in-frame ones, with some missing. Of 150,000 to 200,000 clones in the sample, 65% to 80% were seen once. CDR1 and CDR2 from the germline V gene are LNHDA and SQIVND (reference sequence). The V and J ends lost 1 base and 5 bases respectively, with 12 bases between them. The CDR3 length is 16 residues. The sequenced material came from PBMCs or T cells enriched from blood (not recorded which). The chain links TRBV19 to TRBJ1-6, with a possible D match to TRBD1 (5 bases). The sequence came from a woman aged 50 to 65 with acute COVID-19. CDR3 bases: TGTGCCAGTAGTATAGCCCGGACATATGATAATTCACCCCTCCACTTT. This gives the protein CASSIARTYDNSPLHF. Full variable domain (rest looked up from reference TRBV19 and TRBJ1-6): DGGITQSPKYLFRKEGQNVTLSCEQNLNHDAMYWYRQDPGQGLRLIYYSQIVNDFQKGDIAEGYSVSREKKESFPLTVTSAQKNPTAFYLCASSIARTYDNSPLHFGNGTRLTVT.